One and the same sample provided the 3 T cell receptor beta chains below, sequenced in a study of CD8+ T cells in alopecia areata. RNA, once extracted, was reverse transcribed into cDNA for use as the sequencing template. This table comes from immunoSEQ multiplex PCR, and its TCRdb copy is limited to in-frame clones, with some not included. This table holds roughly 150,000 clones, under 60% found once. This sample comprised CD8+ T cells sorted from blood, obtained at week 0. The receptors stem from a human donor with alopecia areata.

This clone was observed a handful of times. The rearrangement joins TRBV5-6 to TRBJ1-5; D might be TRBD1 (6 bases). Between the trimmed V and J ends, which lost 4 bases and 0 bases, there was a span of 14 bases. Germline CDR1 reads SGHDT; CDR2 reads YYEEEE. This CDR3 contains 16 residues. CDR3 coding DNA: TGTGCCAGCAGCCTAAGGGACACCCCTAGCAATCAGCCCCAGCATTTT. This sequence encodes CASSLRDTPSNQPQHF. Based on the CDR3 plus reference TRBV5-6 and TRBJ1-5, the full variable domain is DAGVTQSPTHLIKTRGQQVTLRCSPKSGHDTVSWYQQALGQGPQFIFQYYEEEERQRGNFPDRFSGHQFPNYSSELNVNALLLGDSALYLCASSLRDTPSNQPQHFGDGTRLSIL.

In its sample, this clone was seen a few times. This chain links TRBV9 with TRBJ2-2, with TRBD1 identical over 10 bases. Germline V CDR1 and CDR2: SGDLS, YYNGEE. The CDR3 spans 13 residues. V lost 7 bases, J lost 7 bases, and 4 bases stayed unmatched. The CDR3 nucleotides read TGTGCCAGCCGACAGGGGGCCGACGGGGAGCTGTTTTTT. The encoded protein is CASRQGADGELFF.

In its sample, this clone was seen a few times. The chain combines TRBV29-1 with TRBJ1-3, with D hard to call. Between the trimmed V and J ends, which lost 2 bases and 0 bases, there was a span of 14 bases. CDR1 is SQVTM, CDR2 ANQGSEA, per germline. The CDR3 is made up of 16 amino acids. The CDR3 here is CSVEWQEELSGNTIYF. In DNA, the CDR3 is TGCAGCGTTGAATGGCAGGAGGAACTCTCTGGAAACACCATATATTTT.